The 19 T cell receptor beta chains given below trace back to one sample, sequenced in a study of blood T cells in healthy people across ages. Primers used in a second PCR of roughly 6 to 11 cycles were a sample-barcoded 5' primer and a J-beta primer mix. One entry per CDR3 protein results from TCRdb running MiXCR on the 5' RACE reads. The table has 450,000 to 700,000 distinct CDR3 sequences, approximately 30% seen once. Sequenced: blood. The receptors come from a woman between 65 and 79 years old in good health.

This clonotype turned up a few times. This rearrangement joins TRBV13 to TRBJ2-1; D uncertain. This CDR3 region has 13 residues. The V gene's germline CDR1 is PRHDT and CDR2 FYEKMQ (reference sequence). Trimming took off 5 bases at V and 10 bases at J, with 15 bases between the two ends. DNA for the CDR3: TGTGCCAGCAGCCCCGGAAGGGCTTACGAGCAGTTCTTC. It codes for CASSPGRAYEQFF.

This chain connects TRBV12-3 or TRBV12-4 to TRBJ2-2; TRBD1 agrees at 9 bases. CDR3 length: 14 residues. The V and J ends lost 4 bases and 5 bases, in that order; junction bases with no gene match: 2. CDR3 bases: TGTGCCAGCAGTTGGGACAGGGAAACCGGGGAGCTGTTTTTT. This gives the protein CASSWDRETGELFF.

Remarks on this clonotype: This may stem from a read error, because a much larger clone lies one nucleotide away. The chain combines TRBV30 with TRBJ1-3, with D unclear. Germline assignment: CDR1 GTSNPN and CDR2 SVGIG (reference sequence). This CDR3 is built from 12 residues. This chain's CDR3 is CAWSPGGNTMYF. The CDR3 DNA sequence: TGTGCCTGGAGCCCCGGCGGAAACACCATGTATTTT.

The CDR3 DNA reads TGTGCCAGCAGCCCAAAAGCGGGGGGCTCCAATGAGCAGTTCTTC. It translates to CASSPKAGGSNEQFF. The rearrangement joins TRBV7-9 to TRBJ2-5; 9 nucleotides agree with TRBD2. With the DNA end fitting TRBJ2-1 better, the J assignment may be wrong. There are 15 residues in the CDR3. The germline V gene has CDR1 SEHNR and CDR2 FQNEAQ (reference sequence).

V and J are TRBV6-1 and TRBJ2-3; TRBD2 matches 10 bases. The CDR3 loop spans 17 amino acids. Looked up from germline, CDR1 is MNHNS and CDR2 is SASEGT. V was pared by 4 bases and J by 0 bases, with 7 bases of the junction left unmatched. The CDR3 sequence: CASSVSSGGSSTDTQYF. CDR3 nucleotide sequence: TGTGCCAGCAGTGTTTCTAGCGGGGGCTCTAGCACAGATACGCAGTATTTT.

As to this clonotype: One junction end does not reproduce the germline sequence, and a read error may be involved. The chain has TRBV20-1 and TRBJ1-1; tentatively, D is TRBD1 (5 bases). This CDR3 is 11 amino acids long. The germline gives CDR1 DFQATT, CDR2 SNEGSKA (reference sequence). Written as DNA, the CDR3 is TGCTGTGCTTCGCCCGGGGGACAAGCTTTCTTT. It yields the protein CCASPGGQAFF.

In this sample, this clonotype turned up a few times. Mismatch with germline at one junction end may stem from a read error. V and J are TRBV7-8 and TRBJ2-3; the match to TRBD2 covers 9 bases. CDR1 SGHVS and CDR2 FQNEAQ come from the germline V gene. This CDR3 comprises 16 residues. The CDR3 DNA reads TGTGCCAGCAGCTCTCACTCAGCGGGGGGATCAGATATGCAGTATTTT. The encoded protein is CASSSHSAGGSDMQYF.

This chain connects TRBV4-2 to TRBJ2-4; D gene unclear. V lost 1 base to trimming and J lost 1 base, with 14 bases between them. There are 17 residues in the CDR3. Germline V gene lookup returns CDR1 LGHNA and CDR2 YNFKEQ. In DNA, the CDR3 is TGTGCCAGCAGCCAAGTTAAATTGGGCTTGGCCAAAAACATTCAGTACTTC. Translated: CASSQVKLGLAKNIQYF.

The rearrangement links TRBV4-2 to TRBJ1-2, with a weak D call TRBD1 (5 bases). The germline V and J ends were trimmed by 4 bases and 2 bases, with 11 bases remaining between them. This CDR3 has 14 residues. The germline V gene has CDR1 LGHNA and CDR2 YNFKEQ. This CDR3 reads CASSPGTQNYGYTF. CDR3 sequence (DNA): TGTGCCAGCAGCCCGGGGACGCAGAACTATGGCTACACCTTC.

This chain uses TRBV27 with TRBJ2-1; a possible D gene is TRBD1 (6 bases). TRBJ2-7 matches the DNA end more closely, so the J call is doubtful. The V gene's germline CDR1 is MNHEY and CDR2 SMNVEV (reference sequence). This CDR3 has 14 residues. The CDR3 region has the DNA TGTGCCAGCAGTTTGAAGGGACACACCTACGAGCAGTACTTC. This gives the protein CASSLKGHTYEQYF.

This clonotype has a handful of counts. The chain carries TRBV7-2 and TRBJ1-4; D gene ambiguous. The V gene lost 1 base and the J gene lost 7 bases, with 13 bases spanning the gap. The CDR3 spans 15 residues. Germline V gives CDR1 SGHTA, CDR2 FQGNSA. CDR3 DNA sequence: TGTGCCAGCAGCTTAGTGAGCTCTAGGACTGAAAAACTGTTTTTT. It codes for CASSLVSSRTEKLFF. Full variable domain (rest looked up from reference TRBV7-2 and TRBJ1-4): GAGVSQSPSNKVTEKGKDVELRCDPISGHTALYWYRQSLGQGLEFLIYFQGNSAPDKSGLPSDRFSAERTGGSVSTLTIQRTQQEDSAVYLCASSLVSSRTEKLFFGSGTQLSVL.

The V call is TRBV5-1, the J call TRBJ2-4, with TRBD1 matching 7 bases. Germline V gene lookup returns CDR1 SGHRS and CDR2 YFSETQ. V was clipped by 0 bases and J by 5 bases; unmatched bases: 14. The CDR3 covers 18 residues. CDR3 coding DNA: TGCGCCAGCAGCTTGGGGGGGCCGAACAGGGGCGGACAAAACATTCAGTACTTC. Protein sequence: CASSLGGPNRGGQNIQYF.

The chain links TRBV12-3 or TRBV12-4 to TRBJ2-5; possible D gene TRBD1, 6 bases. There are 13 residues in the CDR3. Trimming took 9 bases from V and 1 from J, leaving 12 bases between them. CDR3 sequence: CARVHRVQETQYF. In nucleotides, the CDR3 is TGTGCCAGAGTTCACAGGGTCCAAGAGACCCAGTACTTC.

V and J are TRBV10-3 and TRBJ2-5; D uncertain. The J call is in doubt because the DNA end fits TRBJ2-1 better. The CDR3 contains 12 residues. From germline, CDR1 is ENHRY and CDR2 SYGVKD. The CDR3 DNA sequence: TGTGCCATCAGTGACTGGGGTAATGAGCAGTTCTTC. Translated, it gives CAISDWGNEQFF.

This clonotype showed up just a few times. V is TRBV7-2 and J is TRBJ2-4, with a possible D match to TRBD1 (6 bases). The germline V and J ends were trimmed by 5 bases and 6 bases, with 11 bases remaining between them. In germline, CDR1 is SGHTA, CDR2 FQGNSA. This CDR3 comprises 13 residues. The CDR3 coding sequence is TGTGCCAGCAGCGTCGACAGGTCAAACATTCAGTACTTC. Translation: CASSVDRSNIQYF.

V and J are TRBV6-2 or TRBV6-3 and TRBJ2-5, with D maybe TRBD1 (5 bases). The CDR3 runs to 16 residues. Germline CDR1 MNHEY, CDR2 SVGEGT. Trimming stripped 0 bases from V and 4 bases from J, with 15 bases between. The CDR3 DNA sequence: TGTGCCAGCAGTTACTCGACGACGCAGGGTGGAGAGACCCAGTACTTC. Its translation is CASSYSTTQGGETQYF.

The V call is TRBV12-3 or TRBV12-4, the J call TRBJ2-3; tentative D call: TRBD2 (6 bases). V was pared by 3 bases and J by 0 bases, with 13 bases between. The CDR3 spans 16 residues. CDR3 nucleotide sequence: TGTGCCAGCAGTTTGCGGGCGGGGTCTAGCACAGATACGCAGTATTTT. Encoded protein: CASSLRAGSSTDTQYF.

A note on this clonotype: One end of the junction does not line up with germline, which may come from a read error. V and J are TRBV20-1 and TRBJ1-2; D unresolved. The CDR3 totals 12 residues. Germline CDR1 and CDR2: DFQATT and SNEGSKA (reference sequence). CDR3 sequence: CSTPASNYGYTF. Written as DNA, the CDR3 is TGTAGTACTCCAGCTTCTAACTATGGCTACACCTTC.

This chain links TRBV7-9 with TRBJ1-6; 11 bases fit TRBD1. The CDR3 is made up of 16 amino acids. With V trimmed by 5 bases and J by 6 bases, 6 bases remained unmatched. CDR1 is SEHNR, CDR2 FQNEAQ, per germline (reference sequence). CDR3 DNA: TGTGCCAGCAGCCAATGGACAGGGGGCGGTAATTCACCCCTCCACTTT. Its translation is CASSQWTGGGNSPLHF.